These 4 T cell receptor beta chains originate from one sample sequenced in a study of T-cell reconstitution after alpha-beta-depleted transplantation in children. This sample's TCRbeta library carried unique molecular identifier barcodes. A single record per CDR3 protein comes from TCRdb applying MiXCR to the PCR reads. The repertoire holds approximately 240,000 distinct CDR3 sequences, with 11% as singletons. Sample: PBMCs, taken before TCRalphabeta/CD19-depleted stem cell transplant. These receptor sequences come from a child less than two years old with acute myeloid leukemia, due to receive a stem cell transplant.

This chain joins TRBV7-9 and TRBJ1-2; D perhaps matches TRBD1 (5 bases). CDR1 is SEHNR, CDR2 FQNEAQ, per germline (reference sequence). The V and J ends lost 5 bases and 5 bases respectively, with 24 bases between them. CDR3 size: 17 residues. The CDR3 coding sequence is TGTGCCAGCAGCGGGGACCGAGAAACGCGCCGGCTTTATGGCTACACCTTC. This encodes CASSGDRETRRLYGYTF.

This clonotype was seen repeatedly, ten times or more. The V and J genes are TRBV12-3 or TRBV12-4 and TRBJ2-7; 10 bases map to TRBD2. J was trimmed by 2 bases and V by 3 bases; bases with no gene match: 10. The CDR3 sequence is 17 residues long. CDR3 coding DNA: TGTGCCAGCAGTTTGGCTAGCGGGAGTTCCTTTGCCTACGAGCAGTACTTC. Its translation is CASSLASGSSFAYEQYF.

There are many counts of this clonotype. This CDR3 reads CASSFALSAGELFF. The CDR3 DNA sequence: TGTGCCAGCAGTTTCGCTCTATCCGCCGGGGAGCTGTTTTTT. The rearrangement joins TRBV12-3 or TRBV12-4 to TRBJ2-2; the D is unclear. The CDR3 has 14 amino acids. V shed 3 bases and J shed 6 bases, with 11 bases lying between them.

This clonotype was detected many times. The V and J genes are TRBV7-9 and TRBJ1-1; maybe TRBD1 (5 bases). The germline gives CDR1 SEHNR, CDR2 FQNEAQ (reference sequence). The CDR3 length is 14 residues. The ends were cut back, 3 bases at V and 4 bases at J, with 12 bases in the middle. CDR3 protein: CASSFEDISTEAFF. DNA of the CDR3: TGTGCCAGCAGCTTTGAGGACATCAGCACTGAAGCTTTCTTT.